This T cell receptor (beta chain) was identified during a study of blood T cell repertoires in COVID-19. Across the whole study: Nucleic acid was either cDNA or gDNA, and it came from T cells, B-cell-depleted T cells, or PBMCs.

TCRdb's copy holds only in-frame clones and misses some; the assay was immunoSEQ multiplex PCR. The repertoire holds 62,000 or so clones, with approximately 86% as singletons. The CDR3 is 15 residues long. V was pared by 6 bases and J by 0 bases, with 15 bases between. Germline values: CDR1 SGHDT, CDR2 YYEEEE. Sequencing was performed on peripheral blood. V is TRBV5-6 and J is TRBJ1-1; TRBD1 is a possible D gene (5 bases). The sequence derives from a woman aged 55-70 years with acute or convalescent COVID-19. CDR3 DNA: TGTGCCAGCACCTTACGGGGGGACCTGAACACTGAAGCTTTCTTT. Translating it yields CASTLRGDLNTEAFF.